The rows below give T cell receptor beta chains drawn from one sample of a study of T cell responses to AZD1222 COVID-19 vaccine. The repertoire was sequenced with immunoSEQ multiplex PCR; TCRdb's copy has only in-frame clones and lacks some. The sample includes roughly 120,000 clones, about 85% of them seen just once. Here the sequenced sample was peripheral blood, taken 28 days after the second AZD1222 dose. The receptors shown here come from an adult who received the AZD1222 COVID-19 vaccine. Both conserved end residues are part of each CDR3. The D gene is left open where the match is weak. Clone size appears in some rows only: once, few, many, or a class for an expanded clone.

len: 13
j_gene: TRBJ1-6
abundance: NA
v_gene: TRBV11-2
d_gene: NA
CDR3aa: CASSSGIGSPLHF
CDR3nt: TGTGCCAGCAGCTCGGGTATCGGTTCACCCCTCCACTTT

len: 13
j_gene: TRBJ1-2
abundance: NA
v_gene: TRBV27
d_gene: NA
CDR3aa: CASSLSRAGGYTF
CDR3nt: TGTGCCAGCAGTTTATCCCGGGCGGGAGGCTACACCTTC

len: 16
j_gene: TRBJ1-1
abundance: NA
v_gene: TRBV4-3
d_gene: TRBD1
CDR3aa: CASSQRTGWEDTEAFF
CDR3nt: TGCGCCAGCAGCCAAAGGACAGGATGGGAGGACACTGAAGCTTTCTTT

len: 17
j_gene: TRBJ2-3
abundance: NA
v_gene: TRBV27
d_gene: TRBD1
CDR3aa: CASSQIPGTGRRGTQYF
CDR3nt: TGTGCCAGCAGTCAAATTCCCGGGACAGGCAGAAGGGGTACGCAGTATTTT

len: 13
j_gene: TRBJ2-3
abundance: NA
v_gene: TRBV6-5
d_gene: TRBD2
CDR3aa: CASSYGRDDTQYF
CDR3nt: TGTGCCAGCAGTTATGGGAGGGATGATACGCAGTATTTT

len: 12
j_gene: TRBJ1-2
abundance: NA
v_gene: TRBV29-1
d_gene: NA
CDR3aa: CSVAVREYGYTF
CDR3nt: TGCAGCGTTGCGGTCAGGGAATATGGCTACACCTTC

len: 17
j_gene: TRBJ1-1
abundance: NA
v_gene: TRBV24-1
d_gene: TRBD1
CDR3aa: CATSDPGRGQGGTEAFF
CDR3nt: TGTGCCACCAGTGATCCTGGAAGGGGACAGGGAGGCACTGAAGCTTTCTTT

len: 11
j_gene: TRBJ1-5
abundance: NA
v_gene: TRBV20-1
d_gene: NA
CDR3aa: CSATHGQPQHF
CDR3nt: TGCAGTGCAACTCACGGGCAGCCCCAGCATTTT

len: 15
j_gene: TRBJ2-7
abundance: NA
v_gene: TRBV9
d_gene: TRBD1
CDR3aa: CASSRPGQGVHEQYF
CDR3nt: TGTGCCAGCAGCCGGCCGGGACAGGGCGTACACGAGCAGTACTTC

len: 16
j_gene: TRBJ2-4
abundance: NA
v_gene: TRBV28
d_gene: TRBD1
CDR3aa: CASSPQGASSVNIQYF
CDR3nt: TGTGCCAGCAGCCCCCAGGGGGCAAGTTCGGTTAACATTCAGTACTTC

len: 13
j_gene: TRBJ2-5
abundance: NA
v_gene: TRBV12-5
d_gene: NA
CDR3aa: CASGDGTEETQYF
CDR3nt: TGTGCTAGTGGTGACGGGACTGAAGAGACCCAGTACTTC

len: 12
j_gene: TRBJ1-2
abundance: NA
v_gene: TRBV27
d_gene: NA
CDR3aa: CASSSVSSGYTF
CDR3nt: TGTGCCAGCAGTTCGGTCAGTAGCGGCTACACCTTC

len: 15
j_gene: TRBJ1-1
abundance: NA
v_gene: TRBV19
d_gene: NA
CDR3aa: CASSIVPRVPGEAFF
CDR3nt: TGTGCCAGTAGTATAGTTCCTCGTGTCCCGGGTGAAGCTTTCTTT

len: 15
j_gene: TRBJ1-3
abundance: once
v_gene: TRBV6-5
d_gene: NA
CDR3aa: CASSYSIFERNTIYF
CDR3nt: TGTGCCAGCAGTTACTCGATTTTTGAGAGAAACACCATATATTTT

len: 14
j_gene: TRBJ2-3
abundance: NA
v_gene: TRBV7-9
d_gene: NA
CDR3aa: CASSQSQAGDTQYF
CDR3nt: TGTGCCAGCAGCCAGTCCCAGGCCGGAGATACGCAGTATTTT

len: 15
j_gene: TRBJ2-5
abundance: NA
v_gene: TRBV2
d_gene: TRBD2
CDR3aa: CATSGTSGYQETQYF
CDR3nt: TGTGCCACCAGCGGGACTAGCGGTTACCAAGAGACCCAGTACTTC

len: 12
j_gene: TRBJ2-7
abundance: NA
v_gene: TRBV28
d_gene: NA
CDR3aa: CASSLRIYEQYF
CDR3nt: TGTGCCAGCAGTTTGCGGATCTACGAGCAGTACTTC

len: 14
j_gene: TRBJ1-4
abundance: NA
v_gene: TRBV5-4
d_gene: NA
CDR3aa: CASSPDSTNEKLFF
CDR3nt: TGTGCCAGCAGCCCTGACAGTACTAATGAAAAACTGTTTTTT

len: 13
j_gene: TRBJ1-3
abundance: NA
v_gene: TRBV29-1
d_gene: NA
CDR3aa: CSVGMSSGNTIYF
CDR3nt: TGCAGCGTGGGTATGAGCTCTGGAAACACCATATATTTT

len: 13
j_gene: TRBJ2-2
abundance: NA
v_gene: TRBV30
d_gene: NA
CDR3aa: CAWTIAYPGELFF
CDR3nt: TGTGCCTGGACTATAGCCTATCCCGGGGAGCTGTTTTTT

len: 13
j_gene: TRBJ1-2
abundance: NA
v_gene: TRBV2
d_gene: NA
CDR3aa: CASSDMADYGYTF
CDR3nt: TGTGCCAGCAGTGATATGGCAGATTATGGCTACACCTTC

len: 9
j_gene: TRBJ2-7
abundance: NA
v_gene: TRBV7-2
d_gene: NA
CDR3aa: CGRGDEQYF
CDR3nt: TGCGGAAGGGGGGACGAGCAGTACTTC

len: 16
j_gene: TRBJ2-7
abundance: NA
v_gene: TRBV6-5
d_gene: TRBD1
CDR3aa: CASSLGTGYDSYEQYF
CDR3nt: TGTGCCAGCAGTTTGGGGACAGGATACGACTCCTACGAGCAGTACTTC

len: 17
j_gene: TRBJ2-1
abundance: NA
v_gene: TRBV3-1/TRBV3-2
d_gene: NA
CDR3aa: CASSQDMDFSSYNEQFF
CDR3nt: TGTGCCAGCAGCCAAGATATGGACTTTAGCTCCTACAATGAGCAGTTCTTC

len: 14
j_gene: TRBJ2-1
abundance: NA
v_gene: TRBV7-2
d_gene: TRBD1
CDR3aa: CASSRDRAQGRQFF
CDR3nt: TGTGCCAGCAGCCGGGACAGGGCTCAAGGGAGGCAGTTCTTC